This T cell receptor (beta chain) was obtained from a study of beta chain features in type 1 diabetes. Study background: Cell yields, gender and age were similar in healthy donors and patients. Findings of the study overall: PCR might pick shorter templates more often, in the same way for patients and controls. Shorter TCRB CDR3s, moderately but significantly so, marked every one of the four CD4+ subsets in Type 1 diabetes patients. Insertions were fewer and deletions more numerous at VDJ junctions in type 1 diabetes patients.

Expressed TCRB transcripts were sequenced because the isolated RNA had all been reverse transcribed beforehand. Profiled with immunoSEQ multiplex PCR; TCRdb holds only in-frame clones, not every one. Of about 660,000 clones in the sample, over 12% were seen once. In regard to this clone: Its target is not known.

Sample: naive CD4+ T cells from blood. The clonotype was recovered from a man aged 18 to 30 with type 1 diabetes.

The CDR3 protein is CASSGPEGQNTGELFF. The CDR3 nucleotides read TGCGCCAGCAGCGGGCCGGAGGGCCAGAACACCGGGGAGCTGTTTTTT. V usage is TRBV4-1 and J usage is TRBJ2-2; D possibly corresponds to TRBD2 (6 bases). Trimming stripped 5 bases from V and 1 base from J, with 14 bases between. The germline V gene encodes CDR1 MGHRA and CDR2 YSYEKL. This CDR3 contains 16 residues.